This T cell receptor beta chain was recovered during a study of T cell changes during pregnancy in multiple sclerosis. Clones were sequenced by immunoSEQ multiplex PCR, and TCRdb holds only the in-frame ones, with some missing. The profile covers fewer than 45,000 clones, with about 91% appearing a single time and around 0.5% taken by the ten largest. This clone showed up just once. Within the sample, other DNA sequences also encode this same CDR3. The CDR3 covers 13 residues. Germline lookup yields CDR1 SGDLS and CDR2 YYNGEE. Deletions cut 0 bases from V and 1 base from J, with 4 bases between. V is TRBV9 and J is TRBJ1-1; no firm D call. The source material was CD4+ T cells from peripheral blood mononuclear cells, sampled in the third trimester of pregnancy. This sequence was found in a female donor in good health, enrolled as a control in a pregnancy study. The CDR3 nucleotides read TGTGCCAGCAGCGTAGATAGGAACACTGAAGCTTTCTTT. Its translation is CASSVDRNTEAFF.